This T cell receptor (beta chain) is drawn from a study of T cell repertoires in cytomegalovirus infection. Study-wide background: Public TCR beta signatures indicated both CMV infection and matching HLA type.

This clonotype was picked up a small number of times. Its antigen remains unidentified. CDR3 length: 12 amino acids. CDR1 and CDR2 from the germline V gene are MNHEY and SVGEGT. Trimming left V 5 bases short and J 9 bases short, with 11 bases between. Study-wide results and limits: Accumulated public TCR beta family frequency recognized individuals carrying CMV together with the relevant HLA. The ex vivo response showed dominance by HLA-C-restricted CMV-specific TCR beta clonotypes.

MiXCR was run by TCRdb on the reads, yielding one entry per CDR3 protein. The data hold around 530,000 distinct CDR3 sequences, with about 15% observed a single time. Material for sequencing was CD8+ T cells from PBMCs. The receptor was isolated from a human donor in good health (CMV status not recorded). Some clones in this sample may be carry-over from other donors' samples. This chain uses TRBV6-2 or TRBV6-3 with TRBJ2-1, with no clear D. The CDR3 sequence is CASSQLPAEQFF. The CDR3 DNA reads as TGTGCCAGCAGTCAACTACCAGCTGAGCAGTTCTTC.